The source of this TCR beta chain is a study of T-cell memory formation after mild COVID-19. Study conclusions and caveats: In pre-infection memory, a portion of responding clones appeared, which suggested that cross-reactive memory joined. Contracting clones, day 15 to 85, had balanced CD4/CD8, and later expanders favored CD4+.

With regard to this clonotype: Antigen: not known.

Each CDR3 protein is one row after TCRdb ran MiXCR on the 5' RACE reads. The data show tens of thousands of distinct CDR3 sequences, around an eighth seen once. The CDR3 sequence is 16 residues long. The germline gives CDR1 SGHDN, CDR2 FVKESK. V was pared by 1 base and J by 1 base, with 13 bases between. The chain joins TRBV14 to TRBJ2-5; D uncertain. This sequence was found in an adult woman who had mild COVID-19 (a few samples of this study predate the infection). Cell type and time point are not known. The sequenced material came from PBMCs or a T cell subset sorted from them (not recorded which). In DNA form, the CDR3 reads TGTGCCAGCAGCCAAGTCAGTCTTGCAGGCCAAGAGACCCAGTACTTC. This encodes CASSQVSLAGQETQYF. Full variable domain (rest looked up from reference TRBV14 and TRBJ2-5): EAGVTQFPSHSVIEKGQTVTLRCDPISGHDNLYWYRRVMGKEIKFLLHFVKESKQDESGMPNNRFLAERTGGTYSTLKVQPAELEDSGVYFCASSQVSLAGQETQYFGPGTRLLVL.